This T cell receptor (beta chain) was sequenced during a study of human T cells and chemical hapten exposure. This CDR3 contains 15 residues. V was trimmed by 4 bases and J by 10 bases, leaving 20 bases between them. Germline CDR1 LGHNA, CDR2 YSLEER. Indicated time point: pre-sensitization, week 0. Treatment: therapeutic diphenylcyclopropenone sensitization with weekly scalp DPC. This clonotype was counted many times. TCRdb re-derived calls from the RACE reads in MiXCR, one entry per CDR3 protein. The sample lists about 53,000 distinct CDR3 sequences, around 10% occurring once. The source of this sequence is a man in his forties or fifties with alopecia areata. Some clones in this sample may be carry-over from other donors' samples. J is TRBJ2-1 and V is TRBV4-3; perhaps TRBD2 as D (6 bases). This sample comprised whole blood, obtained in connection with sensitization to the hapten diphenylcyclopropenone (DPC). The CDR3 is CASSPRGVVAEEQFF. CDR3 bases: TGCGCCAGCAGCCCTCGAGGGGTAGTAGCGGAGGAGCAGTTCTTC.